This T cell receptor beta chain was identified during a study of neurological immune-mediated disorders. This clonotype was seen a few times. Each CDR3 protein gets one entry after TCRdb re-called the 5' RACE reads with MiXCR. The sample records tens of thousands of distinct CDR3 sequences, approximately 3.5% being singletons. There are 14 residues in the CDR3. CDR1 and CDR2 from the germline V gene are SGHRS and YFSETQ. V was shortened by 0 bases and J by 7 bases, with 11 bases between the two germline ends. Source material: PBMCs. The chain carries TRBV5-1 and TRBJ1-5; weak D call: TRBD1 (6 bases). The receptor was derived from a woman aged 45-65 years with multiple sclerosis. CDR3 sequence reads: CASSLGGLPQPQHF. The CDR3 DNA is TGCGCCAGCAGCTTGGGGGGGCTGCCGCAGCCCCAGCATTTT.